This TCR beta chain was sequenced in a study of PD-1 and CTLA-4 blockade in melanoma. V was trimmed by 3 bases and J by 7 bases, leaving 10 bases between them. Germline V CDR1 and CDR2: MNHNS, SASEGT. The CDR3 runs 14 residues. Data came from immunoSEQ multiplex PCR; TCRdb stores just in-frame clones and leaves some out. This sample carries roughly 30,000 clones, around 90% of them seen once, and the ten largest clones take roughly 8%. The starting material was CD8+ T cells from peripheral blood, obtained before anti-PD-1 treatment. The V call is TRBV6-1, the J call TRBJ1-6, with D tentatively TRBD1 (6 bases). This clonotype originated in a human donor with melanoma. This CDR3 is CASSDLDRNSPLHF. The CDR3 DNA follows: TGTGCCAGCAGTGATTTGGACAGAAATTCACCCCTCCACTTT.